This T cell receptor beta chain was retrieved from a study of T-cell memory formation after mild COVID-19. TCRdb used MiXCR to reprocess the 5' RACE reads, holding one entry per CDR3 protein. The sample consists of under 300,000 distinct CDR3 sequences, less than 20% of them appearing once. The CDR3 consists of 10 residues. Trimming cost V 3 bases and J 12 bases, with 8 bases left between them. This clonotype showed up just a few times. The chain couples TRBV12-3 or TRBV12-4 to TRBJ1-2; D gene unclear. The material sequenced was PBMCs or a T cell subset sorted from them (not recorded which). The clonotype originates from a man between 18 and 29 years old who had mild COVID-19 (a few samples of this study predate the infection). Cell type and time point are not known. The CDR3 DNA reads TGTGCCAGCAGTTTGGGGTCTCACACCTTC. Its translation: CASSLGSHTF.